The entry that follows covers one TCR beta chain sequence. What it binds is not known. This entry is derived from a study of blood T cells in healthy people across ages. The authors ran a second PCR of about 6 to 11 cycles using a sample-barcoded 5' primer and a J-beta primer mix. TCRdb used MiXCR to reprocess the 5' RACE reads, holding one entry per CDR3 protein. There are 450,000 to 700,000 distinct CDR3 sequences in the sample; about 26% occur only once, and about 18% lies in the top ten. Collection of around 10 milliliters of peripheral blood was performed for each donor. Each sample yielded at least 5.5 micrograms of PBMC total RNA. Study-wide results and limits: Leaving the PBMCs unsorted stopped any conclusive comparison of naive versus antigen-experienced cells.

Trimming took off 2 bases at V and 2 bases at J, with 15 bases between the two ends. CDR3 size: 16 residues. Germline V lookup: CDR1 MNHEY, CDR2 SMNVEV (reference sequence). The clonotype originates from a woman aged 70-85 years in good health. The sequencing sample was made of blood. The chain carries TRBV27 and TRBJ2-5, with D tentatively TRBD1 (5 bases). The CDR3 bases are TGTGCCAGCAGTTTAATCGGAAGGGGCCCTCAAGAGACCCAGTACTTC. This encodes CASSLIGRGPQETQYF.